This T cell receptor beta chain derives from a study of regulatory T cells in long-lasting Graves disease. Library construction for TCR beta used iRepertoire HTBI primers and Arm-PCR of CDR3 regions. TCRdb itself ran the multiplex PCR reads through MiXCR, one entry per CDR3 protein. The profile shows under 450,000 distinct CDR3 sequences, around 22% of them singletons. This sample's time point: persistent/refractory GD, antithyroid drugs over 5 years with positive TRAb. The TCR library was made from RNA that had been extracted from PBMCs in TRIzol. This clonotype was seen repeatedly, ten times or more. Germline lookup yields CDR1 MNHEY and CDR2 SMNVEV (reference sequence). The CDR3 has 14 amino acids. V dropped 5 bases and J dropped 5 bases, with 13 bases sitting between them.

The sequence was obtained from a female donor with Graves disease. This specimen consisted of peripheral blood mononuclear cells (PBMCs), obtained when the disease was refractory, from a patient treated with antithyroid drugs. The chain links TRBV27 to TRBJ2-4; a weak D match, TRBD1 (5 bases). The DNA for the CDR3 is TGTGCCAGCAGTCCTCAGGGTGGGGAAAACATTCAGTACTTC. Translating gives CASSPQGGENIQYF.